This TCR beta chain appears in the sequencing data of a study of T-cell memory formation after mild COVID-19. Concerning this clonotype: The antigen remains unidentified.

V was clipped by 3 bases and J by 11 bases; unmatched bases: 8. The CDR3 runs 13 residues. The germline gives CDR1 SGDLS, CDR2 YYNGEE. Constant-segment primers served in 5'RACE that generated TCR alpha and TCR beta cDNA libraries bearing sample barcodes and UMIs. TCRdb called the 5' RACE reads again in MiXCR, with one record for every CDR3 protein. The repertoire holds approximately 300,000 distinct CDR3 sequences, with 15% to 20% as singletons. The study, taken as a whole, reports: The finding that pre-infection memory included some responding clones suggested that cross-reactive memory joined.

Sequencing was done on a sample of PBMCs or a T cell subset sorted from them (not recorded which). This chain uses TRBV9 with TRBJ2-7; TRBD1 agrees at 10 bases. This TCR derives from a young man who had mild COVID-19 (a few samples of this study predate the infection). Cell type and time point are not known. CDR3 amino acids: CASSGLVGQGKYF. The CDR3 bases are TGTGCCAGCAGCGGCCTAGTGGGACAGGGGAAGTACTTC.